One and the same sample provided the 31 T cell receptor beta chains below, sequenced in a study of shared T cell receptors in the human thymus. Data came from immunoSEQ multiplex PCR; TCRdb stores just in-frame clones and leaves some out. This table has roughly 560,000 clones, 75% to 80% appearing once. These same data were also listed under a study on human thymus T cells.

The sequencing sample was made of thymocytes. All receptors come from a boy in the first two years of life with a congenital heart defect.

The rearrangement links TRBV5-1 to TRBJ2-2; tentative D call: TRBD1 (7 bases). This CDR3 contains 17 residues. Germline CDR1 SGHRS, CDR2 YFSETQ. The ends were cut back, 0 bases at V and 4 bases at J, with 16 bases in the middle. The CDR3 bases are TGCGCCAGCAGCTTGGCTAGGGGTCAGGGGGGCACCGGGGAGCTGTTTTTT. Translation gives CASSLARGQGGTGELFF.

This clone was seen once. This rearrangement joins TRBV7-9 to TRBJ2-7; 9 nucleotides align to TRBD2. V shed 3 bases and J 5 bases; nucleotides not matched to a gene: 5. The CDR3 runs to 14 residues. Germline values: CDR1 SEHNR, CDR2 FQNEAQ (reference sequence). The CDR3 loop reads CASSFLAGFDEQYF. The CDR3 DNA is TGTGCCAGCAGCTTTCTAGCGGGATTCGACGAGCAGTACTTC.

The gene calls are TRBV30 and TRBJ2-2; weak D call: TRBD2 (6 bases). The CDR3 length is 20 residues. Germline V gene sequence: CDR1 GTSNPN, CDR2 SVGIG (reference sequence). The V gene lost 2 bases and the J gene lost 3 bases, with 28 bases spanning the gap. CDR3 nucleotide sequence: TGTGCCTGGAGTTCAGACCGTAAAACGGGAGCCATGAGGGACACCGGGGAGCTGTTTTTT. Encoded protein: CAWSSDRKTGAMRDTGELFF.

This clone was counted once. The CDR3 spells CASSVGHKNPGLAGAPRSHEQYF. The DNA of the CDR3 is TGTGCCAGCAGCGTAGGTCACAAAAACCCGGGACTAGCGGGAGCACCCCGAAGCCACGAGCAGTACTTC. The V call is TRBV9, the J call TRBJ2-7, with 14 positions matching TRBD2. V gave up 0 bases and J gave up 5 bases; unmatched junction bases: 25. Germline V CDR1 and CDR2: SGDLS, YYNGEE. This CDR3 comprises 23 residues.

The chain is built from TRBV2 and TRBJ2-1, with 7 bases aligning to TRBD1. The CDR3 extends over 15 amino acids. The germline gives CDR1 SNHLY, CDR2 FYNNEI. V was pared by 6 bases and J by 0 bases, with 5 bases of the junction left unmatched. CDR3 nucleotides: TGTGCCAGCAGCTACGACAGGGACTCCTACAATGAGCAGTTCTTC. Amino acids: CASSYDRDSYNEQFF.

Remarks on this clone: The CDR3 does not close with the conserved phenylalanine or tryptophan, likely indicating a read error. Because the CDR3's place on the DNA is in doubt, the DNA is left out and the CDR3 is given as listed by TCRdb. V is TRBV7-2 and J is TRBJ2-7; the tabulated D call, TRBD2, remains unverified against the DNA. Germline V lookup: CDR1 SGHTA, CDR2 FQGNSA. The CDR3 numbers 13 amino acids, ends counted. The CDR3 is CASSLELGGPGEL.

This chain links TRBV4-3 with TRBJ1-1; D uncertain. The germline V gene encodes CDR1 LGHNA and CDR2 YSLEER. Trimming shortened V by 4 bases and J by 5 bases, and 11 bases separated the two germline ends. This CDR3 has 13 residues. CDR3 nucleotides: TGCGCCAGCAGCCCTGTCCCTCCTACTGAAGCTTTCTTT. Protein sequence: CASSPVPPTEAFF.

The chain uses TRBV19 and TRBJ1-2; D remains unclear. The germline V gene has CDR1 LNHDA and CDR2 SQIVND (reference sequence). V shed 4 bases and J shed 3 bases, with 15 bases lying between them. CDR3 length: 15 residues. CDR3: CASSTRRVSDYGYTF. Here the CDR3 DNA reads TGTGCCAGTAGTACGCGACGGGTCAGTGACTATGGCTACACCTTC.

The chain couples TRBV5-6 to TRBJ1-1; TRBD1 matches 9 bases. The CDR3 spans 18 residues. CDR1 is SGHDT and CDR2 is YYEEEE in the germline V gene. The V and J ends lost 4 bases and 5 bases, in that order; junction bases with no gene match: 18. CDR3 coding DNA: TGTGCCAGCAGCCGGAGAACTATGAACAGGGGGCTTTGGACTGAAGCTTTCTTT. It encodes CASSRRTMNRGLWTEAFF. The variable domain in full, completed from reference TRBV5-6 and TRBJ1-1, reads DAGVTQSPTHLIKTRGQQVTLRCSPKSGHDTVSWYQQALGQGPQFIFQYYEEEERQRGNFPDRFSGHQFPNYSSELNVNALLLGDSALYLCASSRRTMNRGLWTEAFFGQGTRLTVV.

This clone was recorded a few times. This chain links TRBV30 with TRBJ2-3; 8 bases map to TRBD2. This CDR3 is built from 17 residues. The J segment lost 4 bases and the V segment lost 0 bases, leaving 12 bases of the junction unmatched. In germline, CDR1 is GTSNPN, CDR2 SVGIG (reference sequence). CDR3 in amino acids: CAWSVQSGSGIADTQYF. Here the CDR3 DNA reads TGTGCCTGGAGTGTACAGTCGGGTAGCGGGATCGCAGATACGCAGTATTTT.

The rearrangement uses TRBV10-3 and TRBJ2-5; 10 bases agree with TRBD2. This CDR3 has 15 residues. From germline, CDR1 is ENHRY and CDR2 SYGVKD. J lost 4 bases, V lost 3 bases, and 5 bases had no gene match. The DNA for the CDR3 is TGTGCCATCAGTGACCGGGCTAGCGGGGGAGAGACCCAGTACTTC. Its protein product is CAISDRASGGETQYF.

The chain joins TRBV25-1 to TRBJ2-7, with TRBD1 identical over 9 bases. Looked up from germline, CDR1 is MGHDK and CDR2 is SYGVNS. V trimming: 5 bases; J trimming: 3 bases; junction bases outside the gene matches: 8. This CDR3 is built from 15 residues. The CDR3 region is CASSPRDREDYEQYF. CDR3 in DNA: TGTGCCAGCAGTCCCAGGGACAGGGAGGACTACGAGCAGTACTTC.

This chain uses TRBV29-1 with TRBJ2-7, with D possibly being TRBD2 (6 bases). CDR3 size: 13 residues. CDR1 and CDR2 (germline): SQVTM, ANQGSEA. V shed 5 bases and J shed 5 bases, with 16 bases lying between them. CDR3 loop: CSVTGVVYHEQYF. In DNA, the CDR3 is TGCAGCGTTACGGGAGTCGTCTACCACGAGCAGTACTTC.

The chain carries TRBV5-5 and TRBJ2-1; TRBD2 aligns across 7 bases. The germline V gene has CDR1 SGHKS and CDR2 YYEKEE (reference sequence). The CDR3 sequence is 16 residues long. V gave up 2 bases and J gave up 3 bases; unmatched junction bases: 8. CDR3 nucleotides: TGTGCCAGCAGCTTCGGGACTACCAAAATCTACAATGAGCAGTTCTTC. It translates to CASSFGTTKIYNEQFF. Full variable domain (remainder filled in from reference TRBV5-5 and TRBJ2-1): DAGVTQSPTHLIKTRGQQVTLRCSPISGHKSVSWYQQVLGQGPQFIFQYYEKEERGRGNFPDRFSARQFPNYSSELNVNALLLGDSALYLCASSFGTTKIYNEQFFGPGTRLTVL.

The chain has TRBV6-5 and TRBJ2-2; D perhaps matches TRBD1 (5 bases). Germline V gives CDR1 MNHEY, CDR2 SVGAGI. Trimming removed 0 bases at V and 8 bases at J, with 16 bases between. The CDR3 spans 16 residues. CDR3 sequence: CASSYSRTPGVGELFF. CDR3 nucleotide sequence: TGTGCCAGCAGTTACTCGAGGACACCTGGCGTAGGGGAGCTGTTTTTT.

The CDR3 region is CASTPRGTDTQYF. DNA for the CDR3: TGCGCCAGCACCCCCAGGGGCACAGATACGCAGTATTTT. V and J are TRBV5-1 and TRBJ2-3; possible D gene TRBD1, 5 bases. The CDR3 totals 13 residues. Between the trimmed V and J ends, which lost 6 bases and 1 base, there was a span of 9 bases. Germline V CDR1 and CDR2: SGHRS, YFSETQ.

The rearrangement uses TRBV7-9 and TRBJ2-7, with 12 positions matching TRBD2. There are 15 residues in the CDR3. With 5 bases clipped from V and 2 bases from J, the junction kept 4 bases outside the gene matches. The germline gives CDR1 SEHNR, CDR2 FQNEAQ (reference sequence). CDR3 sequence (DNA): TGTGCCAGCAGCCCGACTAGCGGGAGTACCTACGAGCAGTACTTC. As protein: CASSPTSGSTYEQYF.

In its sample, this clone was seen once. The gene calls are TRBV27 and TRBJ1-3; possible D gene TRBD1, 5 bases. CDR3 length equals 16 residues. V was clipped by 6 bases and J by 0 bases, with 15 bases between them. CDR1 MNHEY and CDR2 SMNVEV come from the germline V gene (reference sequence). The CDR3 sequence: CASSRDYNSSGNTIYF. The CDR3 DNA reads TGTGCCAGCAGCAGGGATTATAATTCCTCTGGAAACACCATATATTTT.

The chain joins TRBV19 to TRBJ1-5; 7 positions match TRBD1. This CDR3 comprises 16 residues. Trimming took 2 bases from V and 6 from J; bases not matched to a gene: 10. The germline CDR1 and CDR2 sequences are LNHDA and SQIVND (reference sequence). The CDR3 spells CASSIIPTGIGQPQHF. Written as DNA, the CDR3 is TGTGCCAGTAGTATAATCCCGACAGGGATTGGTCAGCCCCAGCATTTT.

The rearrangement joins TRBV7-6 to TRBJ2-5, with 7 bases lining up with TRBD2. CDR3 length: 16 amino acids. Germline lookup yields CDR1 SGHVS and CDR2 FNYEAQ. Trimming cost V 1 base and J 4 bases; bases outside gene matches: 9. The CDR3, as DNA: TGTGCCAGCAGCTTAGTAGGGCTAGCGGAGGGAGAGACCCAGTACTTC. Amino acid sequence: CASSLVGLAEGETQYF.

This chain joins TRBV27 and TRBJ2-7, with TRBD2 matching over 7 bases. Germline V CDR1 and CDR2: MNHEY, SMNVEV (reference sequence). Germline trimming cut 7 bases from V and 4 bases from J; bases unmatched to any gene: 19. The CDR3 runs 17 residues. As DNA, the CDR3 is TGTGCCAGCATCAAAAATGGCCGGGTGCGGGAGCCGTACGAGCAGTACTTC. Translation gives CASIKNGRVREPYEQYF.

The gene calls are TRBV6-6 and TRBJ2-7, with TRBD1 as a possible D gene (5 bases). This CDR3 has 13 amino acids. Trimming stripped 5 bases from V and 1 base from J, with 9 bases between. Germline CDR1 and CDR2: MNHNY and SVGAGI (reference sequence). The CDR3 nucleotides are TGTGCCAGCAGTCCCGGACATTCCTACGAGCAGTACTTC. Amino acid sequence: CASSPGHSYEQYF.

V is TRBV11-2 and J is TRBJ1-1; weak D call: TRBD1 (6 bases). This CDR3 region has 13 residues. V was clipped by 5 bases and J by 7 bases, with 14 bases between them. Per the germline V gene, CDR1 is SGHAT and CDR2 is FQNNGV. CDR3 DNA: TGTGCCAGCAGCCCCGGACAGTTTGTTGAAGCTTTCTTT. Translated: CASSPGQFVEAFF. Together with reference TRBV11-2 and TRBJ1-1, the CDR3 gives the full variable domain: EAGVAQSPRYKIIEKRQSVAFWCNPISGHATLYWYQQILGQGPKLLIQFQNNGVVDDSQLPKDRFSAERLKGVDSTLKIQPAKLEDSAVYLCASSPGQFVEAFFGQGTRLTVV.

The chain carries TRBV19 and TRBJ1-1; 7 bases are shared with TRBD1. Trimming removed 6 bases from V and 1 base from J; junction bases left unmatched: 11. In germline, CDR1 is LNHDA, CDR2 SQIVND (reference sequence). The CDR3 spans 16 residues. CDR3 sequence reads: CASRSIVTGSNTEAFF. The DNA for the CDR3 is TGTGCCAGTAGATCGATCGTGACAGGGTCGAACACTGAAGCTTTCTTT. The variable domain in full, with the rest retrieved from reference TRBV19 and TRBJ1-1, is DGGITQSPKYLFRKEGQNVTLSCEQNLNHDAMYWYRQDPGQGLRLIYYSQIVNDFQKGDIAEGYSVSREKKESFPLTVTSAQKNPTAFYLCASRSIVTGSNTEAFFGQGTRLTVV.

V is TRBV27 and J is TRBJ2-4; TRBD1 might be the D (9 bases). V was cut by 5 bases and J by 8 bases, with 19 bases left in between. Germline V CDR1 and CDR2: MNHEY, SMNVEV (reference sequence). The CDR3 has 15 amino acids. The CDR3 reads CASSHGGGTGYIQYF. CDR3 bases: TGTGCCAGCAGTCACGGGGGGGGGACAGGGTACATTCAGTACTTC.

CDR3 coding DNA: TGTGCCAGTAGTACCTACAGGGGGCGGTACGAAAACATTCAGTACTTC. As protein: CASSTYRGRYENIQYF. The chain uses TRBV19 and TRBJ2-4, with TRBD1 matching over 9 bases. From germline, CDR1 is LNHDA and CDR2 SQIVND (reference sequence). The CDR3 extends over 16 amino acids. The trim removed 4 bases at V and 5 bases at J, leaving 9 bases unmatched.

The chain employs TRBV9 and TRBJ2-1; 10 bases line up with TRBD1. CDR3 length: 15 amino acids. Germline V gene data show CDR1 as SGDLS and CDR2 as YYNGEE. Germline trimming cut 5 bases from V and 10 bases from J; bases unmatched to any gene: 12. CDR3 residues: CASSDRGHRGLEQFF. The CDR3 DNA reads TGTGCCAGCAGTGACAGGGGGCACAGGGGGTTGGAGCAGTTCTTC.

The chain couples TRBV9 to TRBJ1-2; D is perhaps TRBD1 (5 bases). V was cut by 3 bases and J by 4 bases, with 16 bases left in between. Germline-derived CDR1 and CDR2 are SGDLS and YYNGEE. The CDR3 totals 15 residues. The CDR3 DNA reads as TGTGCCAGCAGCGCCCGGACGGCGGGACTCTATGGCTACACCTTC. This encodes CASSARTAGLYGYTF.

The rearrangement links TRBV18 to TRBJ1-5; D is unclear. Germline V CDR1 and CDR2: KGHSH, LQKENI. Trimming removed 3 bases at V and 3 bases at J, with 12 bases between. The CDR3 is 15 amino acids. The CDR3 loop reads CASSPGETHNQPQHF. The CDR3 nucleotides are TGTGCCAGCTCACCCGGGGAGACCCACAATCAGCCCCAGCATTTT.

This chain links TRBV2 with TRBJ2-1, with 9 nucleotides matching TRBD2. After removal of 8 bases from V and 0 bases from J, the junction contained 11 bases not matched to a gene. The germline CDR1 and CDR2 sequences are SNHLY and FYNNEI. This CDR3 contains 17 residues. The CDR3 loop is CASAGRERGDSYNEQFF. CDR3 sequence (DNA): TGTGCCAGCGCGGGGAGGGAGCGGGGGGACTCCTACAATGAGCAGTTCTTC.

The rearrangement uses TRBV9 and TRBJ2-3, with D unresolved. This CDR3 is 13 amino acids long. Deletions cut 1 base from V and 2 bases from J, with 5 bases between. Per the germline V gene, CDR1 is SGDLS and CDR2 is YYNGEE. The CDR3 region has the DNA TGTGCCAGCAGCGTATACTACACAGATACGCAGTATTTT. It encodes CASSVYYTDTQYF.